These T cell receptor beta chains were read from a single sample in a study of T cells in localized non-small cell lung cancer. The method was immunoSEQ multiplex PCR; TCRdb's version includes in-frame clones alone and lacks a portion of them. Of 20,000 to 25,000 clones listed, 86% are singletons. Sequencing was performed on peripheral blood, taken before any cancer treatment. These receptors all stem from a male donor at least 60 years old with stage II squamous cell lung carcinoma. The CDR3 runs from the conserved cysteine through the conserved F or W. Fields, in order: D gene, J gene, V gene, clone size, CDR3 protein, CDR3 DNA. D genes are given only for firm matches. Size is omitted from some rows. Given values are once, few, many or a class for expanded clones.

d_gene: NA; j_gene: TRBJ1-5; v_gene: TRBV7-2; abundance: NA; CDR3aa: CASSLDGKIGQPQHF; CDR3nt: TGTGCCAGCAGCTTAGATGGGAAAATAGGCCAGCCCCAGCATTTT
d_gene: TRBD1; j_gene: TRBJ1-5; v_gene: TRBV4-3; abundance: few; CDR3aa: CASSPDRGQPQHF; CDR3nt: TGCGCCAGCAGCCCAGACAGGGGTCAGCCCCAGCATTTT
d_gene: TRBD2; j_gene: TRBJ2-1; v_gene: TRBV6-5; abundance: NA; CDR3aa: CASSYSSGLAGDEQFF; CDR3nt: TGTGCCAGCAGTTACTCGTCGGGACTAGCGGGGGATGAGCAGTTCTTC
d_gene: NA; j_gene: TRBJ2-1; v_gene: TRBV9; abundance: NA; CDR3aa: CASSAEYNEQFF; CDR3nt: TGTGCCAGCAGCGCCGAGTACAATGAGCAGTTCTTC
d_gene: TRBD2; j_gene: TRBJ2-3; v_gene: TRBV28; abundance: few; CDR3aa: CANSASGEADTQYF; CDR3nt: TGTGCCAACTCGGCTAGCGGGGAGGCAGATACGCAGTATTTT
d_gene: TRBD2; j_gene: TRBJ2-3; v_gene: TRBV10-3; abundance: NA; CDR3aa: CAISQTSGGPGDTQYF; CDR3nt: TGTGCCATCAGTCAAACTAGCGGGGGGCCGGGTGATACGCAGTATTTT
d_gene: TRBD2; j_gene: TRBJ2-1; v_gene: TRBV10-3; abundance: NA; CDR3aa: CAMRPSGGENEQFF; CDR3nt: TGTGCCATGCGGCCGAGCGGGGGCGAGAATGAGCAGTTCTTC
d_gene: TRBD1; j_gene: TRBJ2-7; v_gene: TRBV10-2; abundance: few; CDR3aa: CASVDRGRKQYF; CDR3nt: TGCGCCAGCGTTGACAGGGGACGAAAGCAGTACTTC
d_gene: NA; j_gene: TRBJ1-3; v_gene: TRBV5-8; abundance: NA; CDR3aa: CANHLGGLTGNTIYF; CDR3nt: TGTGCCAACCACCTGGGGGGGCTCACAGGAAACACCATATATTTT
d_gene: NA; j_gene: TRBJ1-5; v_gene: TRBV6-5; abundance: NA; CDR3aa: CASSYSYREGEQPQHF; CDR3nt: TGTGCCAGCAGTTACTCTTACAGGGAAGGAGAGCAGCCCCAGCATTTT